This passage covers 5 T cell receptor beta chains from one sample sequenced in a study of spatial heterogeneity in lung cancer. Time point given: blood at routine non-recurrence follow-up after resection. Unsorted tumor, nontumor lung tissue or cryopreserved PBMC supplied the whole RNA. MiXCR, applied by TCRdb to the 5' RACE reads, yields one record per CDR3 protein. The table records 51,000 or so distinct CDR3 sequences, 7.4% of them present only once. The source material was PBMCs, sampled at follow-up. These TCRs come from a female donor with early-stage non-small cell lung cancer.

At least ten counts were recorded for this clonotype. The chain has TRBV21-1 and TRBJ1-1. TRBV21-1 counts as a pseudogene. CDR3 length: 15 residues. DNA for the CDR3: TGTGCCAGCAGCAATTCCCTCACACCGAACACTGAAGCTTTCTTT. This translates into CASSNSLTPNTEAFF.

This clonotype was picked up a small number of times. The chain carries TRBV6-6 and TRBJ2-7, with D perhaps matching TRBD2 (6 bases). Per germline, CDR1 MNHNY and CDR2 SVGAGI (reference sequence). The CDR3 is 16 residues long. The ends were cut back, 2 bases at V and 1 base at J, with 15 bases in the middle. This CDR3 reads CASSYTGGHSSYEQYF. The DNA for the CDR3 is TGTGCCAGCAGTTACACCGGAGGGCACTCTTCCTACGAGCAGTACTTC.

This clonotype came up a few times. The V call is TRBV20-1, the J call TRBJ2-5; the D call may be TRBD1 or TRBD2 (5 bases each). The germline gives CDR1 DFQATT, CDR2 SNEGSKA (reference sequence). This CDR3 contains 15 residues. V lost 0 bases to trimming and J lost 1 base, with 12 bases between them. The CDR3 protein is CSARDPRGPQETQYF. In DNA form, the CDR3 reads TGCAGTGCTAGAGACCCCCGGGGACCCCAAGAGACCCAGTACTTC.

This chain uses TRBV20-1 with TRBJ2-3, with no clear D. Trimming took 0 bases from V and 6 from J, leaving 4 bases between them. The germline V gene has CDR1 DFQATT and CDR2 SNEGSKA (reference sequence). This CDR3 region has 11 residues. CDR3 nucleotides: TGCAGTGCTAGAGATCAGGATACGCAGTATTTT. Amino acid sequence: CSARDQDTQYF.

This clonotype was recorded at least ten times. The CDR3: CSARGAGLGTNEKLFF. The CDR3 nucleotides are TGCAGTGCTAGGGGGGCCGGGTTAGGGACGAATGAAAAACTGTTTTTT. The chain is built from TRBV20-1 and TRBJ1-4; weak D call: TRBD1 (6 bases). This CDR3 is 16 amino acids long. Trimming shortened V by 3 bases and J by 5 bases, and 19 bases separated the two germline ends. Germline V lookup: CDR1 DFQATT, CDR2 SNEGSKA (reference sequence).